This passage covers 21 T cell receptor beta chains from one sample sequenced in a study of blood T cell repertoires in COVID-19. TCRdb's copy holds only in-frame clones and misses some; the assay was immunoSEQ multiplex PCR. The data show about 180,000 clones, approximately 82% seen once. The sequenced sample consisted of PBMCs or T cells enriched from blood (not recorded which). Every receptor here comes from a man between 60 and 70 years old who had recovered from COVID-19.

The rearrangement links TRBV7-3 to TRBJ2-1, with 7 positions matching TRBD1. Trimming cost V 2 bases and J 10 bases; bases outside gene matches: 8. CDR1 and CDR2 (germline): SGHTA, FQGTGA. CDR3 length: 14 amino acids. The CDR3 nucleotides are TGTGCCAGCAGCTTACGACAGGGTGTTGGGGAGCAGTTCTTC. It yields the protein CASSLRQGVGEQFF.

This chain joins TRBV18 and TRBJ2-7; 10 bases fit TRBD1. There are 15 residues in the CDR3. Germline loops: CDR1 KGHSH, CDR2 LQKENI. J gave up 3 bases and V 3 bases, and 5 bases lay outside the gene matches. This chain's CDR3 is CASSPGQGVIYEQYF. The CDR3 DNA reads TGTGCCAGCTCACCCGGACAGGGGGTAATCTACGAGCAGTACTTC.

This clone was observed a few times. The CDR3 DNA sequence: TGTGCCAGCAGCTTAGCGCTAACAGCAGATGGCTACACCTTC. Translated: CASSLALTADGYTF. The chain combines TRBV7-2 with TRBJ1-2; unclear D gene. V gave up 0 bases and J gave up 6 bases, with 11 bases separating them. This CDR3 spans 14 amino acids. In germline, CDR1 is SGHTA, CDR2 FQGNSA.

CDR3 region: CASSYGQGKHSPLHF. In DNA, the CDR3 is TGTGCCAGCAGTTACGGACAGGGGAAGCATTCACCCCTCCACTTT. This chain joins TRBV6-5 and TRBJ1-6; 9 bases agree with TRBD1. Germline CDR1 and CDR2: MNHEY and SVGAGI. The J segment lost 8 bases and the V segment lost 2 bases, leaving 4 bases of the junction unmatched. The CDR3 has 15 residues.

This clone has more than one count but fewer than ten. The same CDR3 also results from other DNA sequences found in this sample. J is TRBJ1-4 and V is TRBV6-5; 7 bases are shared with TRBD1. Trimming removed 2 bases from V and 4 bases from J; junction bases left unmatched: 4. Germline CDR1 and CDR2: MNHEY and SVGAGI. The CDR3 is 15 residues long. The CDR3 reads CASSYSGTVNEKLFF. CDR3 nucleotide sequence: TGTGCCAGCAGTTACAGTGGGACAGTTAATGAAAAACTGTTTTTT.

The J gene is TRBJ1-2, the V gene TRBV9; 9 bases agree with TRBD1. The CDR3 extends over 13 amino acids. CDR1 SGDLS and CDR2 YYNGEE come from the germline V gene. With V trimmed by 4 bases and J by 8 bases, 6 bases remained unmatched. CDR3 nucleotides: TGTGCCAGCAGCCTAAGGACAGGGGAGGGCTACACCTTC. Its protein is CASSLRTGEGYTF.

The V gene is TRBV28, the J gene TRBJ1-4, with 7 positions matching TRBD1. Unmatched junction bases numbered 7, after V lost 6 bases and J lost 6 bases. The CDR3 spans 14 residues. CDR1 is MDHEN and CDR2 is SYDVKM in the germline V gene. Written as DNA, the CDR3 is TGTGCCAGCAGCCACAGGGGAGGCGATGAAAAACTGTTTTTT. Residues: CASSHRGGDEKLFF. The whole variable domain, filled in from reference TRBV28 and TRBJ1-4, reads DVKVTQSSRYLVKRTGEKVFLECVQDMDHENMFWYRQDPGLGLRLIYFSYDVKMKEKGDIPEGYSVSREKKERFSLILESASTNQTSMYLCASSHRGGDEKLFFGSGTQLSVL.

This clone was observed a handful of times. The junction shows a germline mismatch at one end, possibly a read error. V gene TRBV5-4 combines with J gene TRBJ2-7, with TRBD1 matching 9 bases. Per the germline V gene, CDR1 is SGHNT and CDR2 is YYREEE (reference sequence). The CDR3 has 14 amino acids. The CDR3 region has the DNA TGTGCCAGCGGCTTACAGGGGGCGCTGCCCGAGCAGTACTTC. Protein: CASGLQGALPEQYF. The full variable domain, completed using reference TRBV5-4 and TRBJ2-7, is ETGVTQSPTHLIKTRGQQVTLRCSSQSGHNTVSWYQQALGQGPQFIFQYYREEENGRGNFPPRFSGLQFPNYSSELNVNALELDDSALYLCASGLQGALPEQYFGPGTRLTVT.

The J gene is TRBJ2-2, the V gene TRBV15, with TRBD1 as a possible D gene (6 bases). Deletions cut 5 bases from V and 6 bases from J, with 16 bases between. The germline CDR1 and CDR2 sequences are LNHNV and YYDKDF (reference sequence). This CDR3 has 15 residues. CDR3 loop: CATSPRGFGSGELFF. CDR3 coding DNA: TGTGCCACCAGCCCTAGGGGGTTCGGGTCCGGGGAGCTGTTTTTT.

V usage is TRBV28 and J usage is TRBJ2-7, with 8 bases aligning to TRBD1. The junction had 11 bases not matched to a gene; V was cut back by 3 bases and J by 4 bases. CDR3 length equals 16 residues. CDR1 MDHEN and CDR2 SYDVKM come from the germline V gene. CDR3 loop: CASSFPQGVRGYEQYF. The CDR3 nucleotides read TGTGCCAGCAGTTTCCCACAGGGGGTAAGAGGATACGAGCAGTACTTC.

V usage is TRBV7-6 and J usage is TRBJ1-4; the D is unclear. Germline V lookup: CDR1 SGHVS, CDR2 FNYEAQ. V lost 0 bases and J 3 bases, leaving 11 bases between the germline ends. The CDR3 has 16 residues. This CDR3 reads CASSLARGFANEKLFF. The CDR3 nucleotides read TGTGCCAGCAGCTTAGCGCGGGGATTCGCTAATGAAAAACTGTTTTTT.

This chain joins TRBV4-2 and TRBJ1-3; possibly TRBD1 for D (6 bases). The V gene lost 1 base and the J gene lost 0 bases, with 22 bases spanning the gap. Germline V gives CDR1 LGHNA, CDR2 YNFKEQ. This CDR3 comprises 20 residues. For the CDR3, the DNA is TGTGCCAGCAGCCAAGGGGTCCCCTGGGGGGGCTCCTCCTCTGGAAACACCATATATTTT. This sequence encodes CASSQGVPWGGSSSGNTIYF.

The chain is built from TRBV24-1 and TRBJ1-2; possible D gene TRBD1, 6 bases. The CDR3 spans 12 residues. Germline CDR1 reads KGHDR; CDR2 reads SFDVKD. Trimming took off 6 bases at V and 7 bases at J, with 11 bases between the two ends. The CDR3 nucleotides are TGTGCCACCAGTCGGGACAAACTTGGCTACACCTTC. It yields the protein CATSRDKLGYTF.

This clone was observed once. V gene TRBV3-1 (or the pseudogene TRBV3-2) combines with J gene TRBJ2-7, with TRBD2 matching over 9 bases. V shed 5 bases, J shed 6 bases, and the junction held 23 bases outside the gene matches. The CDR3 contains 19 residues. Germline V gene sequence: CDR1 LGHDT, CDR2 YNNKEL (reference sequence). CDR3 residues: CASSAEVPHRIAGDGEQYF. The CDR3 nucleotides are TGTGCCAGCAGCGCCGAAGTGCCCCACCGTATAGCGGGAGACGGCGAGCAGTACTTC.

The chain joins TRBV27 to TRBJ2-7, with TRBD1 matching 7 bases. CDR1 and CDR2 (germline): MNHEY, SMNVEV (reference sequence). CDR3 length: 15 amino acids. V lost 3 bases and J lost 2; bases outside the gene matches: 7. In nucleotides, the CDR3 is TGTGCCAGCAGTTTGTCCGGGACAGAGACCTACGAGCAGTACTTC. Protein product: CASSLSGTETYEQYF.

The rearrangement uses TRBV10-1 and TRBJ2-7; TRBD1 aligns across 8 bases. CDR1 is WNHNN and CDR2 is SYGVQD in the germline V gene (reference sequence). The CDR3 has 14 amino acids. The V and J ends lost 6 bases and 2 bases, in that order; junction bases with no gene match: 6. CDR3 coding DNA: TGCGCCAGCAGAGGACAGGGCCGTACCTACGAGCAGTACTTC. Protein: CASRGQGRTYEQYF.

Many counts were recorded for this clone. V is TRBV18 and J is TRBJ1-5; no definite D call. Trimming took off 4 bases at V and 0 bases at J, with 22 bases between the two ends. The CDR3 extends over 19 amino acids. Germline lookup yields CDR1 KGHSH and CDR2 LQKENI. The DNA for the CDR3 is TGTGCCAGCTCACTAGTGAATATAGCAGATCCGGTTAGCAATCAGCCCCAGCATTTT. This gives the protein CASSLVNIADPVSNQPQHF.

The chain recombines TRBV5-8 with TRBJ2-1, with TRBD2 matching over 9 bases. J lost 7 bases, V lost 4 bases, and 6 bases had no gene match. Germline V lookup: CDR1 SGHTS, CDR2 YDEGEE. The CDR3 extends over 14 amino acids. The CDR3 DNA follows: TGTGCCAGCAGCCTCCGGACTAGCGTTAATGAGCAGTTCTTC. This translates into CASSLRTSVNEQFF.

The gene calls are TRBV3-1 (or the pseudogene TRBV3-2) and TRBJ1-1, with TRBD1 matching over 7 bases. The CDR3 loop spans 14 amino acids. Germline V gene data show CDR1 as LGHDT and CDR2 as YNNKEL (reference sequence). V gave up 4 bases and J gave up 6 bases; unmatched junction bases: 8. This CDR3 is CASSLGGVGAEAFF. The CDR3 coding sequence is TGTGCCAGCAGCCTAGGGGGCGTCGGGGCTGAAGCTTTCTTT.

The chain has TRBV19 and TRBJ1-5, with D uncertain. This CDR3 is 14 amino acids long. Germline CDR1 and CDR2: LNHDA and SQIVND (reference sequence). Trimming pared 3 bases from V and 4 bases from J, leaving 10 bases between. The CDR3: CASSMPRGNQPQHF. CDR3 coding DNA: TGTGCCAGTAGTATGCCGAGAGGGAATCAGCCCCAGCATTTT. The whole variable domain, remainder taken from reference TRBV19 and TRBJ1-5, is DGGITQSPKYLFRKEGQNVTLSCEQNLNHDAMYWYRQDPGQGLRLIYYSQIVNDFQKGDIAEGYSVSREKKESFPLTVTSAQKNPTAFYLCASSMPRGNQPQHFGDGTRLSIL.

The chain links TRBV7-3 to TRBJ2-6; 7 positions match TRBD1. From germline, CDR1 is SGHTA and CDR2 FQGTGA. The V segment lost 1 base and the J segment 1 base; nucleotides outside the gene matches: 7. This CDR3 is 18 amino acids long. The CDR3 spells CASSLSSVTGSGANVLTF. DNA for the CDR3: TGTGCCAGCAGCTTAAGTTCAGTGACAGGGTCTGGGGCCAACGTCCTGACTTTC.